These T cell receptor beta chains were read from a single sample in a study of T cell responses to AZD1222 COVID-19 vaccine. The protocol was immunoSEQ multiplex PCR, while the TCRdb copy is restricted to in-frame clones and leaves out a portion. This sample has 150,000 to 200,000 clones, with 88% found just once. Material: peripheral blood, obtained 28 days after the second AZD1222 dose. The receptor set was obtained from an adult who received the AZD1222 COVID-19 vaccine. CDR3s include the opening cysteine and the closing phenylalanine or tryptophan. The D gene is left open where the match is weak. The size of a clone is reported for some rows only, either as once, few or many, or as a class for expanded clones.

j_call cdr3_length v_call d_call clone_size cdr3_aa cdr3_nt
TRBJ2-7 13 TRBV12-3/TRBV12-4 TRBD1 NA CAIRERGRDEQYF TGTGCCATTCGAGAGAGGGGGCGGGACGAGCAGTACTTC
TRBJ2-2 12 TRBV14 NA NA CASRWNTGELFF TGTGCAAGCCGGTGGAACACCGGGGAGCTGTTTTTT
TRBJ1-5 15 TRBV7-9 TRBD1 NA CASSVGTGGGQPQHF TGTGCCAGCAGCGTAGGGACAGGGGGAGGACAGCCCCAGCATTTT
TRBJ2-1 16 TRBV5-6 TRBD2 NA CASSLMVLAETDEQFF TGTGCCAGCAGCTTGATGGTCCTAGCGGAAACGGATGAGCAGTTCTTC
TRBJ2-7 16 TRBV30 TRBD1 NA CAWSVGGTRFGYEQYF TGTGCCTGGAGTGTAGGGGGCACACGCTTTGGATACGAGCAGTACTTC
TRBJ2-5 14 TRBV14 TRBD1 NA CASSPRTGAETQYF TGTGCCAGCAGCCCCCGGACAGGGGCAGAGACCCAGTACTTC
TRBJ1-1 13 TRBV28 NA NA CASSLLVKTEAFF TGTGCCAGCAGTTTACTCGTTAAGACTGAAGCTTTCTTT
TRBJ2-2 16 TRBV7-3 TRBD2 NA CASSQPLAGVPGELFF TGTGCCAGCAGCCAGCCCCTAGCGGGAGTCCCCGGGGAGCTGTTTTTT
TRBJ1-3 14 TRBV28 NA few CASSWGGRGNTIYF TGTGCCAGCAGTTGGGGGGGCAGGGGAAACACCATATATTTT
TRBJ2-1 15 TRBV19 NA few CASSIDLGTDNEQFF TGTGCCAGTAGTATAGATCTCGGGACTGACAATGAGCAGTTCTTC
TRBJ2-1 14 TRBV4-3 NA NA CASSQDWPGREQFF TGCGCCAGCAGCCAAGATTGGCCGGGCCGCGAGCAGTTCTTC
TRBJ2-2 14 TRBV30 TRBD1 NA CAWIGTAALGELFF TGTGCCTGGATAGGGACAGCCGCCCTCGGGGAGCTGTTTTTT
TRBJ2-3 17 TRBV18 TRBD2 NA CASSPDLSGISTDTQYF TGTGCCAGCTCACCGGACTTAAGCGGGATTAGCACAGATACGCAGTATTTT
TRBJ2-3 14 TRBV10-3 TRBD2 NA CASGRSGSADTQYF TGTGCCTCCGGCCGTAGCGGGAGTGCAGATACGCAGTATTTT
TRBJ2-1 13 TRBV20-1 NA once CSASYLSYNEQFF TGCAGTGCTAGTTATCTCTCCTACAATGAGCAGTTCTTC
TRBJ1-1 13 TRBV18 NA NA CASSTIGEGEAFF TGTGCCAGCTCCACCATCGGGGAGGGTGAAGCTTTCTTT
TRBJ1-2 14 TRBV19 NA NA CASNLSGGGYGYTF TGTGCCAGTAACCTCTCGGGGGGCGGCTATGGCTACACCTTC
TRBJ2-1 14 TRBV9 NA NA CASSSGTLYNEQFF TGTGCCAGCAGTTCAGGGACCCTCTACAATGAGCAGTTCTTC
TRBJ1-1 13 TRBV12-3/TRBV12-4 NA NA CASILRGGTEAFF TGTGCCAGCATCCTTCGCGGGGGAACTGAAGCTTTCTTT
TRBJ1-1 14 TRBV28 NA NA CASTYPRASTEAFF TGTGCCAGCACCTATCCCCGAGCAAGCACTGAAGCTTTCTTT
TRBJ2-7 13 TRBV5-6 NA NA CASNRVGYNEQYF TGTGCCAGCAACCGTGTTGGGTATAACGAGCAGTACTTC
TRBJ2-1 15 TRBV7-3 NA NA CASSRAGTSYNEQFF TGTGCCAGCAGTCGGGCGGGAACCTCTTACAATGAGCAGTTCTTC
TRBJ2-3 15 TRBV5-5 NA NA CASSLRGAGSDTQYF TGTGCCAGCAGCCTCCGCGGTGCGGGTTCGGATACGCAGTATTTT
TRBJ1-1 15 TRBV11-2 NA NA CASSLVSQGSTEAFF TGTGCCAGCAGCTTAGTCTCCCAGGGATCCACTGAAGCTTTCTTT
TRBJ1-4 16 TRBV7-2 TRBD1 NA CASSLGQVGLGEKLFF TGTGCCAGCAGCTTGGGACAGGTGGGGTTAGGTGAAAAACTGTTTTTT